This TCR beta chain was sequenced during a study of T-cell reconstitution after alpha-beta-depleted transplantation in children. This clonotype occurred a few times. The CDR3 has 16 residues. The germline CDR1 and CDR2 sequences are SGHRS and YFSETQ. V lost 2 bases to trimming and J lost 0 bases; unmatched junction nucleotides: 5. Unique molecular identifiers were used in preparing the TCRbeta library. TCRdb re-called the PCR reads through MiXCR, storing one row per CDR3 protein. The data contain about 600,000 distinct CDR3 sequences, 10% to 15% of them singletons. The sample was PBMCs, mostly from graft donor cells, taken 360 days after TCRalphabeta/CD19-depleted stem cell transplant. This sequence joins TRBV5-1 and TRBJ1-3, with 7 bases aligning to TRBD1. The clonotype comes from a male patient aged 10 to 17 who had a stem cell transplant for acute myeloid leukemia, so the T cells may come from the graft donor. CDR3 protein: CASSLPGQSSGNTIYF. The CDR3, as DNA: TGCGCCAGCAGCTTACCGGGACAGTCCTCTGGAAACACCATATATTTT. Filled out from reference TRBV5-1 and TRBJ1-3, the complete variable domain reads KAGVTQTPRYLIKTRGQQVTLSCSPISGHRSVSWYQQTPGQGLQFLFEYFSETQRNKGNFPGRFSGRQFSNSRSEMNVSTLELGDSALYLCASSLPGQSSGNTIYFGEGSWLTVV.